Listed below are T cell receptor beta chains from one sample, sequenced in a study of STAT5B mutations in CD4+ large granular lymphocyte leukemia. This table comes from immunoSEQ multiplex PCR, and its TCRdb copy is limited to in-frame clones, with some not included. This sample carries about 30,000 clones, roughly three quarters of them seen once, and the ten largest clones take roughly 2%. Sequencing was done on a sample of CD4+ T cells from blood buffy coats. The receptors come from a human donor in good health. Both conserved end residues are part of each CDR3. Part of the rows lack a size; the others show once, few, many or a class for expanded clones.

J | V | size | CDR3
TRBJ2-1 | TRBV14 | . | CASSHPGTGRLYEQFF
TRBJ2-1 | TRBV28 | few | CASSSASGTHNEQFF
TRBJ2-7 | TRBV21-1 | . | CASSKPRPIHYEQYF
TRBJ1-3 | TRBV7-8 | . | CASSSGQGPGAGNTIYF
TRBJ2-3 | TRBV7-9 | . | CASSLNSDTQYF
TRBJ2-1 | TRBV29-1 | . | CSVERSEGLVGNEQFF
TRBJ2-1 | TRBV7-2 | once | CASSLEGTSGRFYNEQFF
TRBJ2-7 | TRBV27 | . | CASSPQRRVGDHPSYEQYF
TRBJ1-6 | TRBV6-5 | . | CASSYSGPGDSPLHF
TRBJ2-5 | TRBV6-5 | . | CASSKGLAETTQYF
TRBJ2-1 | TRBV18 | few | CASSPIPTGEQFF
TRBJ2-2 | TRBV19 | once | CASRLGGLAGVGGELFF
TRBJ2-3 | TRBV6-1 | . | CASSEQGTDTQYF
TRBJ2-7 | TRBV4-2 | . | CASSQDITMPYEQYF
TRBJ1-4 | TRBV5-4 | . | CASSLGGTANEKLFF
TRBJ2-7 | TRBV7-2 | . | CASSLVIGAEQYF
TRBJ2-3 | TRBV10-3 | . | CAISQDSRGQYF
TRBJ1-2 | TRBV5-5 | . | CASSLEAAVYGYTF
TRBJ2-7 | TRBV27 | . | CASRGGTRASEQYF
TRBJ2-7 | TRBV27 | . | CASSLRNRGLAGGYEQYF
TRBJ1-4 | TRBV4-2 | once | CASSHPTGTATNEKLFF
TRBJ1-5 | TRBV6-4 | few | CASSDTFGDRHQHF
TRBJ2-7 | TRBV28 | . | CASFGQGVYEQYF
TRBJ1-1 | TRBV19 | few | CASSFLQGEAFF